The 29 T cell receptor beta chains reported below all come from one sample, sequenced in a study of metastatic and nonmetastatic thyroid tumors. Using MiXCR, TCRdb re-called clones from the PCR reads. This sample carries 20,000 or so clones, 35% to 40% of them seen once, and the ten largest clones take about a quarter. Thyroid surgery was preceded by no treatment in any patient. Material: tumor tissue. These receptor sequences come from a female donor with papillary thyroid cancer or a benign thyroid nodule (not recorded which). Some clones in this sample may be carry-over from other donors' samples.

This clone was found a few times. V is TRBV27 and J is TRBJ2-1, with 9 bases identical to TRBD2. Germline trimming cut 4 bases from V and 4 bases from J; bases unmatched to any gene: 5. The CDR3 has 15 residues. Per germline, CDR1 MNHEY and CDR2 SMNVEV (reference sequence). Here the CDR3 reads CASSSATSGYNEQFF. CDR3 DNA sequence: TGTGCCAGCAGTTCGGCGACTAGCGGTTACAATGAGCAGTTCTTC.

This clone was picked up a small number of times. The CDR3 region has the DNA TGTGCCAGCAGTCTCACAGGGGGCCCAAATCAGCCCCAGCATTTT. The encoded protein is CASSLTGGPNQPQHF. V gene TRBV6-2 or TRBV6-3 combines with J gene TRBJ1-5; 9 nucleotides match TRBD1. CDR3 length: 15 residues. Unmatched junction bases numbered 6, after V lost 5 bases and J lost 4 bases. Germline V gene lookup returns CDR1 MNHEY and CDR2 SVGEGT.

This rearrangement joins TRBV12-3 or TRBV12-4 to TRBJ1-6; no clear D gene. V was shortened by 2 bases and J by 7 bases, with 12 bases between the two germline ends. The CDR3 runs to 15 residues. The CDR3 nucleotides read TGTGCCAGCAGTTTACGATGGACGGGGAATTCACCCCTCCACTTT. This encodes CASSLRWTGNSPLHF.

This chain connects TRBV29-1 to TRBJ2-1; perhaps D is TRBD1 or TRBD2 (5 bases each). CDR3 length equals 13 residues. Per germline, CDR1 SQVTM and CDR2 ANQGSEA. V lost 4 bases, J lost 7 bases, and 14 bases lay in between. The CDR3 region is CSVGEGTPNEQFF. The CDR3 DNA is TGCAGCGTTGGCGAAGGGACCCCGAATGAGCAGTTCTTC.

This clone was counted only a few times. V and J are TRBV19 and TRBJ2-7; tentative D call: TRBD2 (6 bases). From germline, CDR1 is LNHDA and CDR2 SQIVND (reference sequence). The germline V and J ends were trimmed by 6 bases and 5 bases, with 17 bases remaining between them. This CDR3 is 14 amino acids long. The CDR3 coding sequence is TGTGCCAGTAGCGCCGATACTGCGGGGAACGAGCAGTACTTC. This codes for CASSADTAGNEQYF.

This chain uses TRBV20-1 with TRBJ2-7, with 7 positions matching TRBD2. Germline V gene lookup returns CDR1 DFQATT and CDR2 SNEGSKA (reference sequence). The CDR3 consists of 13 residues. The V and J ends lost 2 bases and 5 bases, in that order; junction bases with no gene match: 6. The chain's CDR3 is CSARPGGLNEQYF. Written as DNA, the CDR3 is TGCAGTGCTAGACCCGGGGGGTTAAACGAGCAGTACTTC.

The chain uses TRBV6-5 and TRBJ1-5, with D tentatively TRBD1 (5 bases). Germline V gene lookup returns CDR1 MNHEY and CDR2 SVGAGI. V was pared by 2 bases and J by 6 bases, with 11 bases between. The length of the CDR3 is 14 residues. CDR3 bases: TGTGCCAGCAGTTACAACCCAGGGTTTCAGCCCCAGCATTTT. Translating it yields CASSYNPGFQPQHF.

This clone is a singleton in its sample. The rearrangement links TRBV11-2 to TRBJ2-1, with D possibly being TRBD2 (6 bases). The CDR3 is made up of 14 amino acids. Germline V lookup: CDR1 SGHAT, CDR2 FQNNGV. V dropped 6 bases and J dropped 4 bases, with 13 bases sitting between them. The CDR3 DNA sequence: TGTGCCAGCAGACCCCCGGGACTTTACAATGAGCAGTTCTTC. Protein sequence: CASRPPGLYNEQFF.

This clone was recorded a few times. The V gene is TRBV5-1, the J gene TRBJ2-3, with a tentative D call TRBD1 (7 bases). In germline, CDR1 is SGHRS, CDR2 YFSETQ. Trimming took 4 bases from V and 3 from J, leaving 12 bases between them. The CDR3 spans 14 residues. The CDR3 bases are TGCGCCAGCAGCCGGAGGGGGCAGACAGATACGCAGTATTTT. Residues: CASSRRGQTDTQYF. The entire variable domain, with the rest obtained from reference TRBV5-1 and TRBJ2-3, is as follows: KAGVTQTPRYLIKTRGQQVTLSCSPISGHRSVSWYQQTPGQGLQFLFEYFSETQRNKGNFPGRFSGRQFSNSRSEMNVSTLELGDSALYLCASSRRGQTDTQYFGPGTRLTVL.

The gene calls are TRBV6-1 and TRBJ2-1; a possible D gene is TRBD1 (5 bases). The CDR3 contains 16 residues. Germline assignment: CDR1 MNHNS and CDR2 SASEGT. V gave up 2 bases and J gave up 0 bases, with 11 bases separating them. The chain's CDR3 is CASSEFQGSSYNEQFF. The CDR3 nucleotides are TGTGCCAGCAGTGAATTTCAGGGCAGCTCCTACAATGAGCAGTTCTTC.

This chain links TRBV4-2 with TRBJ2-3, with D perhaps TRBD2 (6 bases). Germline CDR1 reads LGHNA; CDR2 reads YNFKEQ. The CDR3 spans 16 residues. The germline V and J ends were trimmed by 4 bases and 1 base, with 15 bases remaining between them. CDR3 sequence reads: CASSPGTSRGTDTQYF. DNA of the CDR3: TGTGCCAGCAGCCCTGGGACTTCGAGGGGCACAGATACGCAGTATTTT.

This clone occurred a few times. The V call is TRBV28, the J call TRBJ1-2; 7 bases fit TRBD1. The V gene end was trimmed by 4 bases and the J gene end by 4 bases; junction bases not matched to a gene: 9. Germline V gene data show CDR1 as MDHEN and CDR2 as SYDVKM. The CDR3 has 15 residues. The CDR3 sequence: CASSSGQGVGYGYTF. The CDR3 DNA reads as TGTGCCAGCAGTTCGGGGCAGGGGGTGGGCTATGGCTACACCTTC.

V gene TRBV28 combines with J gene TRBJ1-2, with TRBD1 as a possible D gene (5 bases). The V end was cut by 4 bases, the J end by 2 bases, with 11 bases between. There are 14 residues in the CDR3. Germline values: CDR1 MDHEN, CDR2 SYDVKM. The CDR3 is CASSSGRANYGYTF. For the CDR3, the DNA is TGTGCCAGCAGTTCTGGCAGGGCGAACTATGGCTACACCTTC.

The gene calls are TRBV11-2 and TRBJ1-2; D gene unclear. There are 16 residues in the CDR3. V shed 1 base and J shed 4 bases, with 16 bases lying between them. CDR1 and CDR2 from the germline V gene are SGHAT and FQNNGV. CDR3 coding DNA: TGTGCCAGCAGCTTAGTTTCTGGTGGCAGCGCCTATGGCTACACCTTC. Translating gives CASSLVSGGSAYGYTF.

This chain uses TRBV7-2 with TRBJ2-7; 10 bases match TRBD1. Germline V lookup: CDR1 SGHTA, CDR2 FQGNSA. V shed 2 bases, J shed 3 bases, and the junction held 4 bases outside the gene matches. There are 15 residues in the CDR3. CDR3 residues: CASSLWDRGSYEQYF. CDR3 in DNA: TGTGCCAGCAGCTTATGGGACAGGGGTAGCTACGAGCAGTACTTC.

About this clone: Because the CDR3 is missing its conserved closing phenylalanine or tryptophan, this is likely a read error. The chain recombines TRBV24-1 with TRBJ2-7; 8 bases fit TRBD1. This CDR3 comprises 16 residues. The germline V gene has CDR1 KGHDR and CDR2 SFDVKD. With 3 bases clipped from V and 2 bases from J, the junction kept 8 bases outside the gene matches. Here the CDR3 reads CATSDRTGTGTYEQYS. CDR3 DNA: TGTGCCACCAGTGATCGTACCGGGACAGGAACCTACGAGCAGTACTCC.

This clone was observed a handful of times. The V and J genes are TRBV19 and TRBJ2-2; the D is unclear. This CDR3 is 10 amino acids long. The V gene lost 5 bases and the J gene lost 6 bases, with 1 base spanning the gap. The V gene's germline CDR1 is LNHDA and CDR2 SQIVND (reference sequence). CDR3 DNA: TGTGCCAGTAGTTCCGGGGAGCTGTTTTTT. Protein: CASSSGELFF.

The chain has TRBV11-3 and TRBJ1-2; D is possibly TRBD1 (5 bases). The germline gives CDR1 SGHNT, CDR2 YENEEA. The CDR3 has 15 amino acids. V was pared by 1 base and J by 0 bases, with 9 bases between. The CDR3 DNA reads as TGTGCCAGCAGCTTAGGTGCAGGGTCTAACTATGGCTACACCTTC. It yields the protein CASSLGAGSNYGYTF.

This chain connects TRBV6-4 to TRBJ2-2, with 11 bases that match TRBD2. V lost 0 bases and J lost 3; bases outside the gene matches: 6. The CDR3 extends over 18 amino acids. Germline lookup yields CDR1 MRHNA and CDR2 SNTAGT. The CDR3 region has the DNA TGTGCCAGCAGTGACTCCCCACTAGCGGGGGAGCACACCGGGGAGCTGTTTTTT. It translates to CASSDSPLAGEHTGELFF.

The chain carries TRBV4-3 and TRBJ2-5, with D uncertain. CDR3 length equals 14 residues. CDR1 and CDR2 (germline): LGHNA, YSLEER. Trimming removed 4 bases from V and 4 bases from J, with 13 bases in between. The CDR3: CASSPRRFGETQYF. Written as DNA, the CDR3 is TGCGCCAGCAGCCCGCGAAGGTTTGGAGAGACCCAGTACTTC.

The chain combines TRBV7-2 with TRBJ2-1; D is ambiguous. V was pared by 1 base and J by 9 bases, with 16 bases between. Germline CDR1 SGHTA, CDR2 FQGNSA. The CDR3 covers 15 residues. The chain's CDR3 is CASSLVRVSEGEQFF. The CDR3 coding sequence is TGTGCCAGCAGCTTAGTTCGGGTATCCGAAGGTGAGCAGTTCTTC.

The chain is built from TRBV30 and TRBJ1-6, with D unclear. The CDR3 spans 12 residues. The V end lost 1 base, the J end lost 7 bases, and 5 bases lay between the germline ends. Germline-derived CDR1 and CDR2 are GTSNPN and SVGIG (reference sequence). CDR3 region: CAWSETNSPLHF. Here the CDR3 DNA reads TGTGCCTGGAGTGAAACAAATTCACCCCTCCACTTT.

The CDR3 coding sequence is TGCAGTGCTAGGTCGGCAGCGGGAGTCTCCTACAATGAGCAGTTCTTC. This encodes CSARSAAGVSYNEQFF. V and J are TRBV20-1 and TRBJ2-1; TRBD2 aligns across 8 bases. The J segment lost 0 bases and the V segment lost 3 bases, leaving 7 bases of the junction unmatched. The germline V gene encodes CDR1 DFQATT and CDR2 SNEGSKA (reference sequence). The length of the CDR3 is 16 residues.

This chain uses TRBV12-3 or TRBV12-4 with TRBJ2-7, with TRBD2 as a possible D gene (6 bases). V dropped 8 bases and J dropped 5 bases, with 19 bases sitting between them. The CDR3 sequence is 14 residues long. CDR3 region: CASGPPGLGDEQYF. CDR3 bases: TGTGCCAGCGGTCCACCGGGACTCGGAGACGAGCAGTACTTC.

This rearrangement joins TRBV28 to TRBJ2-7; 7 bases align to TRBD2. CDR1 is MDHEN and CDR2 is SYDVKM in the germline V gene. V lost 1 base and J lost 0; bases outside the gene matches: 3. The CDR3 has 15 residues. CDR3 coding DNA: TGTGCCAGCAGTTTATACGGGGGGAGCTCCTACGAGCAGTACTTC. Its translation is CASSLYGGSSYEQYF.

The CDR3 bases are TGCGCCAGCAGTGAGGTCTTGACAGATACGCAGTATTTT. As protein: CASSEVLTDTQYF. The chain links TRBV10-1 to TRBJ2-3; no reliable D call. The CDR3 consists of 13 residues. The germline gives CDR1 WNHNN, CDR2 SYGVQD (reference sequence). The V gene lost 2 bases and the J gene lost 3 bases, with 6 bases spanning the gap.

J is TRBJ2-7 and V is TRBV20-1; possible D gene TRBD2, 6 bases. In germline, CDR1 is DFQATT, CDR2 SNEGSKA (reference sequence). Trimming took 0 bases from V and 7 from J, leaving 16 bases between them. The CDR3 is made up of 14 amino acids. CDR3 amino acids: CSARDRSGAREQYF. DNA of the CDR3: TGCAGTGCTAGAGATCGTTCGGGAGCGCGGGAGCAGTACTTC.

This clone was picked up a small number of times. J is TRBJ1-5 and V is TRBV24-1, with TRBD1 matching 9 bases. Trimming removed 4 bases from V and 2 bases from J; junction bases left unmatched: 5. The CDR3 sequence is 16 residues long. Germline loops: CDR1 KGHDR, CDR2 SFDVKD. CDR3 residues: CATSDGQGPGNQPQHF. DNA for the CDR3: TGTGCCACCAGTGACGGACAGGGGCCGGGCAATCAGCCCCAGCATTTT.

This clone was detected a few times. The chain has TRBV6-2 or TRBV6-3 and TRBJ2-3; no clear D gene. In germline, CDR1 is MNHEY, CDR2 SVGEGT. Between the trimmed V and J ends, which lost 2 bases and 9 bases, there was a span of 9 bases. The CDR3 has 12 residues. The CDR3 reads CASSYTPWTQYF. The CDR3 region has the DNA TGTGCCAGCAGTTACACCCCGTGGACGCAGTATTTT.